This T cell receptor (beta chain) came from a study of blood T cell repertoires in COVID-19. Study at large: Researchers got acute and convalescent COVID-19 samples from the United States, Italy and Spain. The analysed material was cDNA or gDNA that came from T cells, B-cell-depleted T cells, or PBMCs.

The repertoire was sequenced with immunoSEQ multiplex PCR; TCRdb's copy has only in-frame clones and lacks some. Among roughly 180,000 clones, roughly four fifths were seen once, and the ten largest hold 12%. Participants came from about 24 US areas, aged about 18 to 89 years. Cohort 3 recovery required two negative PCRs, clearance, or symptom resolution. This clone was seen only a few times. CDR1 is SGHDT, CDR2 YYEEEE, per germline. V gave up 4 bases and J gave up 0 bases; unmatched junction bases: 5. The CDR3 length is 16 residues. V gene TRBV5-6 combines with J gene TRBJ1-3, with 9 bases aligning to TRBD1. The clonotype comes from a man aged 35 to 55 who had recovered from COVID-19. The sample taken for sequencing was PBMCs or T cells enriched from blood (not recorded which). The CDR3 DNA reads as TGTGCCAGCAGCCGGACAGGGGTGGGCTCTGGAAACACCATATATTTT. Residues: CASSRTGVGSGNTIYF.